This T cell receptor beta chain comes out of a study of cytomegalovirus exposure and HLA in healthy donors (dated by TCRdb to 2017 to 2019). For the study in its entirety: In an earlier analysis of some 550 of the donors, approximately 300 Gb of sequence data and some 100 million unique TCR beta sequences from roughly 200 million T cells were reported. A later genetic analysis used genome-wide SNP genotypes for about three fifths of the roughly 700 donors, treating that subset as a discovery cohort. Because of strong linkage in the cohort, roughly five DR-DQ haplotypes were treated as single units for association and clustering. To decide whether each TCR beta V gene segment behaved as functional or pseudogenic, an earlier analysis of 587 of the donors relied on high-throughput TCR beta sequencing. A later analysis re-examined previously published TCR beta repertoires from hundreds of donors and added high-resolution HLA genotyping to investigate patterns of TCR occurrence. Every discovery cohort repertoire had been produced on one sequencing platform. Besides the first cohort of more than 650 subjects, a separate validation cohort made up of 95 to 150 different subjects was used. Class I and class II HLA loci were covered by the typing at four-digit resolution. The genetic ancestry cluster associated with self-reported Caucasian donors included around four fifths of the approximately 400 genotyped donors. The study combined high-throughput TCR immunosequencing, statistical association of individual TCRs with disease status, and machine learning to predict cytomegalovirus infection status. An early release that covered roughly 600 HLA-typed donors contained around 300 gigabases of sequencing data and tens of millions of unique TCR sequences. The study was designed to test whether signatures of past pathogen exposure could be identified by cataloging public T cell receptors. In the later analysis, no new phenotypic data were used to find candidate immune exposures; instead, reliance was placed on TCR beta sequences and their occurrence across donors. Across some 400 genotyped donors of the cohort, an average of roughly 200,000 unique TCR beta nucleotide sequences per donor were sequenced, and about a sixth of those sequences were non-productive. The T cell repertoires of several hundred subjects were profiled by immunosequencing and related to cytomegalovirus serostatus. Alongside the repertoire data, information on donor age, sex, ethnicity and CMV serostatus was compiled. The number of donors typed differed by locus, with 629-630 for A, B, C, DRB1 and DQB1, roughly 520 for DQA1, some 570 for DPA1, and around 450 for DPB1.

Library preparation employed the immunoSEQ multiplex PCR assay. A mixture of 60 forward primers for TCR Vbeta segments and 13 reverse primers for TCR Jbeta segments was used in the multiplex PCR. A multiplex PCR assay on genomic DNA amplified the CDR3 region of rearranged TCR beta genes. On the Illumina HiSeq System, the amplified TCR beta libraries were sequenced as 87-base-pair reads. The authors processed their data as follows. A later analysis tallied tens of millions of unique TCR beta chains across the approximately 670 repertoires, and some 10 million of those chains were shared by two or more donors. Raw reads were error-corrected and collapsed into unique sequences by a nearest-neighbor algorithm in which closely related sequences were merged to remove PCR and sequencing errors. V, D and J gene segments were assigned by aligning CDR3 sequences to IMGT reference sequences. For a sequence to be retained, a match of at least six nucleotides to both a V gene segment and a J gene segment was required. A rearrangement was called productive if the CDR3 had no stop codons and remained in frame with V and J, and every other rearrangement was called non-productive. Following IMGT convention, CDR3 was defined as the stretch from the second conserved V-encoded cysteine to the conserved J-encoded phenylalanine. Sequences without an unambiguous match to a single V gene segment were excluded from the earlier analysis of over 500 of the donors. In an earlier analysis of roughly 600 of the donors, a V segment was called functional when productive rearrangements were above 56.7%, and segregating when the standard deviation between donors exceeded 5%. A statistical classification framework was developed to diagnose cytomegalovirus status using the catalog of TCR beta chain sequences. A later analysis assigned V and J genes by comparing TCR nucleotide sequences with IMGT/GENE-DB human TR gene sequences. A later analysis assigned CDR3 sequences and most-parsimonious VDJ recombination scenarios with the TCRdist pipeline. In a later analysis, every TCR beta chain was defined by the combination of its CDR3 amino acid sequence and its V-gene family, and reads without a unique V-gene family were dropped. In a later analysis, approximately 590 highly shared, low-generation-probability nucleotide sequences were removed to address suspected cross-contamination and a sequencing artifact. In a later analysis, a clonal expansion index for each public chain was calculated from normalized within-repertoire ranks of inferred template counts. In a later analysis, generation probabilities were computed using a VDJ recombination model fitted to out-of-frame rearrangements, and the results were checked against IGoR. A later analysis scored TCR-TCR, TCR-HLA and TCR-CMV co-occurrence with hypergeometric tests, applying a repertoire-size bias correction to TCR pairs. False discovery rates were estimated in a later analysis by permuting HLA or CMV assignments 20 times. In a later analysis, co-occurring TCRs were grouped using DBSCAN, and TCRdist sequence similarity was added for clustering within HLA-allele-positive subsets. Co-occurrence clustering excluded repertoires with fewer than 30,000 or more than 120,000 public chains, plus five with anomalous nucleotide sharing. TCRdb stores this immuneACCESS table with in-frame sequences only. Part of the clones is absent; in the studies checked, under half of the shortfall reflects unresolved V genes, and no reason is known for the rest. The V and J calls and clone size were taken over from that table, and D and trimming were inferred from the DNA. The sample has over 65,000 clones on record, about 82% of them singletons. The top ten hold 2.5% to 3% of the sample.

The cohort was made up of about 670 healthy bone marrow donors. All cohort members were sampled while nominally healthy, although unrecorded immune exposures were likely present. The donor tested CMV seronegative and was one of the 352 seronegative cohort members. A peripheral blood sample was provided by each donor, and peripheral blood mononuclear cells were used for TCR beta sequencing. The Qiagen DNeasy Blood Extraction Kit was used to extract genomic DNA from the blood cell samples. Trimming accounts for 1 base at V and 2 bases at J, while the number of junction bases matched to no gene is 7. The germline V gene yields LGHNA for CDR1 and YSLEER for CDR2. CDR3 length: 16 amino acids, cysteine to phenylalanine. Only CDR3 DNA remains: 48 bases, in frame from the first base. Turning to this clone: Its recognized antigen is unknown. There are no base qualities to consult, and no much larger clone falls within one base.

Study-wide findings and limitations: Because HLA typing was unavailable for some donors at each locus, only the typed subset was used in association tests. A later analysis found that most CMV-associated TCR beta chains appeared HLA-restricted, with HLA associations seemingly driven largely by CMV exposure. In a later analysis, HLA-associated TCR beta chains were found to be more clonally expanded and to have lower generation probabilities than equally common non-associated chains. While some public TCRs were present in many individuals, most TCR sequences turned up only very rarely across donors. In vitro tests confirmed that a few of the cytomegalovirus-associated TCR beta chains recognize cytomegalovirus antigens. Some IMGT-functional V segments, including TRBV6-2 and TRBV6-3, could not be told apart with the 87-base-pair reads, so those segments were excluded. In a later analysis, several top co-occurrence clusters were reported to appear linked to parvovirus B19, influenza, CMV and Epstein-Barr virus. In an earlier analysis of 587 of the donors, most TCR beta V segments were observed in productive rearrangements about 87% or about 30% of the time, broadly matching IMGT annotations. A group of highly shared sequence variants was considered likely to be a technical artifact of the sequencing pipeline. The presence/absence analyses assumed that sequencing depth was roughly uniform across donors, and that assumption may not be true. The classifier was reported to diagnose cytomegalovirus status with high specificity and sensitivity in both the original and validation cohorts. An association between a missense DCLRE1C variant and V-gene and J-gene trimming of TCR beta chains was found in a later genetic analysis and replicated in an independent cohort. CMV serostatus was the only immune exposure information available for the cohort. Specific HLA alleles were associated with 15,000 to 20,000 TCR beta sequences at a false discovery rate of 0.05 in a later analysis. Only TCR beta chains were sequenced in this cohort, and the absence of alpha or paired-chain data limited detectable features. A further reported finding was that TCR beta sequences accurately predicted the HLA-A and HLA-B alleles for most subjects in the first cohort. Strong co-occurrence of HLA alleles, especially DR and DQ, made assigning TCR associations to individual alleles difficult. Correlated functional status among segregating V segments might reflect linkage disequilibrium, but an unknown experimental factor could not be ruled out. The study gave a list of about 170 TCR beta chains associated with cytomegalovirus. According to a later analysis, TCR association rates differed among HLA loci, with DRB1 alleles showing the most associated TCRs and HLA-C alleles showing the fewest. Because counts were too low, seventeen rarely observed V segments, including chromosome 9 orphons, were left out of the earlier analysis of 587 of the donors. A later genetic analysis reported fewer N-insertions in productive TCRs among donors in an Asian-associated ancestry cluster than the roughly 700-donor mean. It was suggested by the authors that the approach could potentially be generalized to other disease states and immunological phenotypes.

This clonotype was obtained from a woman in her 30s in good health and CMV-seronegative. The sample taken for sequencing was PBMCs. The chain uses TRBV4-3 and TRBJ1-2, and 7 junction bases match TRBD1. The nucleotide sequence reads as follows: TGCGCCAGCAGCCAAGTTAGGGGGACAGTGAACTATGGCTACACCTTC. Its amino acids are CASSQVRGTVNYGYTF.